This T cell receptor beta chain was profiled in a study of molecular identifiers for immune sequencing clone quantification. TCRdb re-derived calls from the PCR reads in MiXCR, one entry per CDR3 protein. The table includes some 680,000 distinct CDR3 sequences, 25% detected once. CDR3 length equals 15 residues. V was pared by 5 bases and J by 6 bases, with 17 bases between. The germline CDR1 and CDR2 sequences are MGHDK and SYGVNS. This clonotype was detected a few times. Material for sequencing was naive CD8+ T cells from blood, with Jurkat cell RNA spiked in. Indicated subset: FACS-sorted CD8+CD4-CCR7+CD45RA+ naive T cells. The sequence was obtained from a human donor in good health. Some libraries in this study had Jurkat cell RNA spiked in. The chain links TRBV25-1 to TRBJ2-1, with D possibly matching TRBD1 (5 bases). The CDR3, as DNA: TGTGCCAGCAGTTTCGGCCAGGGAATTCGCAATGAGCAGTTCTTC. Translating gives CASSFGQGIRNEQFF. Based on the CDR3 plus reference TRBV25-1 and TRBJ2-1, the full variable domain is EADIYQTPRYLVIGTGKKITLECSQTMGHDKMYWYQQDPGMELHLIHYSYGVNSTEKGDLSSESTVSRIRTEHFPLTLESARPSHTSQYLCASSFGQGIRNEQFFGPGTRLTVL.